These 15 T cell receptor beta chains share one sample of origin, sequenced in a study of early T cells in non-severe SARS-CoV-2 infection. TCRdb recomputed calls from the 5' RACE reads with MiXCR, one row per CDR3 protein. This sample has 85,000 to 95,000 distinct CDR3 sequences, with 15% to 20% found just once. The sequencing here drew on whole blood, taken at baseline. These receptors originate from an adult who was a healthcare worker with PCR-confirmed SARS-CoV-2 infection or an uninfected control (not recorded which).

The rearrangement links TRBV20-1 to TRBJ2-3, with TRBD2 matching over 8 bases. Trimming at V came to 0 bases and at J to 1 base, leaving 9 bases not matched to a gene. Germline V gene lookup returns CDR1 DFQATT and CDR2 SNEGSKA (reference sequence). The CDR3 covers 17 residues. The CDR3 DNA sequence: TGCAGTGCTAGAGATCCGGGCGGGAGGCCTGGCACAGATACGCAGTATTTT. Translating gives CSARDPGGRPGTDTQYF.

The CDR3 protein is CASSLFDRANTEAFF. The DNA for the CDR3 is TGTGCCAGCAGCTTATTTGACAGGGCGAACACTGAAGCTTTCTTT. The J gene is TRBJ1-1, the V gene TRBV7-9; 7 bases fit TRBD1. The germline V gene has CDR1 SEHNR and CDR2 FQNEAQ (reference sequence). CDR3 length: 15 residues. With V trimmed by 2 bases and J by 1 base, 4 bases remained unmatched.

This chain links TRBV19 with TRBJ2-5, with 7 bases that match TRBD2. This CDR3 is 13 amino acids long. J gave up 0 bases and V 9 bases, and 4 bases lay outside the gene matches. Germline CDR1 LNHDA, CDR2 SQIVND (reference sequence). This chain's CDR3 is CASRREDQETQYF. The CDR3 DNA sequence: TGTGCCAGCAGACGGGAGGACCAAGAGACCCAGTACTTC.

This clonotype showed up just a few times. The rearrangement uses TRBV20-1 and TRBJ2-1, with TRBD2 matching over 11 bases. The CDR3 covers 15 residues. With V trimmed by 3 bases and J by 2 bases, 3 bases remained unmatched. The germline V gene has CDR1 DFQATT and CDR2 SNEGSKA (reference sequence). DNA of the CDR3: TGCAGTGCTAGGGGACTAGCGGTTACCTACAATGAGCAGTTCTTC. Protein product: CSARGLAVTYNEQFF.

This clonotype was counted a few times. This chain joins TRBV7-2 and TRBJ1-2; 10 bases match TRBD1. Germline V gene data show CDR1 as SGHTA and CDR2 as FQGNSA. This CDR3 is 16 amino acids long. V was clipped by 4 bases and J by 0 bases; unmatched bases: 5. The CDR3 DNA is TGTGCCAGCAGCTCCGGGACAGGGGCGACTAACTATGGCTACACCTTC. It specifies CASSSGTGATNYGYTF. The variable domain in full, with the rest retrieved from reference TRBV7-2 and TRBJ1-2, is GAGVSQSPSNKVTEKGKDVELRCDPISGHTALYWYRQSLGQGLEFLIYFQGNSAPDKSGLPSDRFSAERTGGSVSTLTIQRTQQEDSAVYLCASSSGTGATNYGYTFGSGTRLTVV.

Ten or more counts support this clonotype. The V gene is TRBV7-9, the J gene TRBJ2-2; 8 bases are shared with TRBD1. Germline lookup yields CDR1 SEHNR and CDR2 FQNEAQ (reference sequence). The CDR3 has 14 amino acids. The V gene end was trimmed by 2 bases and the J gene end by 4 bases; junction bases not matched to a gene: 0. CDR3: CASSLTGGTGELFF. The CDR3 bases are TGTGCCAGCAGCTTAACAGGGGGCACCGGGGAGCTGTTTTTT.

V usage is TRBV20-1 and J usage is TRBJ2-1; 7 bases align to TRBD2. Losses at the gene ends were 5 bases for V and 9 bases for J; bases not matched to a gene: 13. The germline gives CDR1 DFQATT, CDR2 SNEGSKA (reference sequence). The CDR3 extends over 14 amino acids. CDR3 sequence (DNA): TGCAGTGCTCCTAACTACTATACGGGAGGTGAGCAGTTCTTC. Translation gives CSAPNYYTGGEQFF.

At least ten counts were recorded for this clonotype. This sequence joins TRBV9 and TRBJ2-7; TRBD2 is a possible D gene (7 bases). V lost 0 bases and J lost 4, with 11 bases in between. Per the germline V gene, CDR1 is SGDLS and CDR2 is YYNGEE. The length of the CDR3 is 14 residues. The CDR3 DNA follows: TGTGCCAGCAGCGTAGGCGCGGGGGCTTACGAGCAGTACTTC. This gives the protein CASSVGAGAYEQYF.

Only a few counts were recorded for this clonotype. This rearrangement joins TRBV30 to TRBJ1-3; no reliable D call. Germline V CDR1 and CDR2: GTSNPN, SVGIG (reference sequence). V lost 4 bases and J lost 7, with 20 bases in between. The CDR3 has 15 residues. CDR3 protein: CAWTGGALGGNTIYF. DNA for the CDR3: TGTGCCTGGACCGGAGGTGCCCTAGGTGGGAACACCATATATTTT.

This clonotype occurred many times. The chain employs TRBV15 and TRBJ1-6; D is ambiguous. The CDR3 spans 15 residues. Germline V gene data show CDR1 as LNHNV and CDR2 as YYDKDF (reference sequence). Trimming removed 0 bases from V and 7 bases from J, with 10 bases in between. The CDR3 DNA is TGTGCCACCAGCAGAGATGCCCCCGGGAATTCACCCCTCCACTTT. The encoded protein is CATSRDAPGNSPLHF.

The rearrangement uses TRBV12-3 or TRBV12-4 and TRBJ1-2; TRBD1 might be the D (5 bases). The CDR3 is 13 residues long. V lost 7 bases, J lost 7 bases, and 16 bases lay in between. CDR3 residues: CASKGSGTGGYTF. For the CDR3, the DNA is TGTGCCAGCAAGGGGTCAGGGACCGGTGGCTACACCTTC.

J is TRBJ1-1 and V is TRBV20-1; possible D gene TRBD1, 5 bases. Germline V CDR1 and CDR2: DFQATT, SNEGSKA (reference sequence). This CDR3 is built from 12 residues. Trimming removed 3 bases from V and 10 bases from J, with 15 bases in between. The CDR3 protein is CSASPRAVGAFF. Here the CDR3 DNA reads TGCAGTGCTAGTCCCAGGGCGGTTGGAGCTTTCTTT.

The rearrangement uses TRBV4-3 and TRBJ2-3; D is ambiguous. This CDR3 has 15 amino acids. The V gene lost 4 bases and the J gene lost 6 bases, with 17 bases spanning the gap. The germline V gene has CDR1 LGHNA and CDR2 YSLEER. In DNA, the CDR3 is TGCGCCAGCAGCCTCACCGCCCAATATGGGGATACGCAGTATTTT. Amino acids: CASSLTAQYGDTQYF.

This clonotype was recorded many times. This chain links TRBV20-1 with TRBJ2-7; no reliable D call. The CDR3 runs to 13 residues. The V and J ends lost 3 bases and 7 bases respectively, with 16 bases between them. The germline V gene has CDR1 DFQATT and CDR2 SNEGSKA (reference sequence). The CDR3, as DNA: TGCAGTGCTAGCGGTGGCCTCCCCGGGGAGCAGTACTTC. Its protein is CSASGGLPGEQYF.

The chain employs TRBV30 and TRBJ2-1; 10 bases line up with TRBD2. Germline-derived CDR1 and CDR2 are GTSNPN and SVGIG (reference sequence). J lost 6 bases, V lost 0 bases, and 5 bases had no gene match. The CDR3 is 15 residues long. DNA of the CDR3: TGTGCCTGGAGTGTATTTAGCGGGAGGCTCAATGAGCAGTTCTTC. Its translation is CAWSVFSGRLNEQFF. Variable domain in full (rest from reference TRBV30 and TRBJ2-1): SQTIHQWPATLVQPVGSPLSLECTVEGTSNPNLYWYRQAAGRGLQLLFYSVGIGQISSEVPQNLSASRPQDRQFILSSKKLLLSDSGFYLCAWSVFSGRLNEQFFGPGTRLTVL.